This TCR beta chain was obtained from a study of vaccination effects on CD4 cells after COVID-19 (dated 2022 in TCRdb). A note on the overall study: Two doses of either the BNT162b2 or the mRNA-1273 mRNA SARS-CoV-2 vaccine were administered to participants. Cultures from other donors in the study were sequenced using the Oncomine TCR Beta short-read assay on an Illumina iSeq 100. In a couple of convalescent patients, pre-vaccine samples were collected 16 days and one week ahead of the first dose, 142 and 148 days after COVID-19 diagnosis. SARS-CoV-2 spike-specific CD4+ TCR repertoires from before and after mRNA vaccination were compared in COVID-19 convalescent patients and in infection-naive vaccine recipients. The full study included approximately nine COVID-19 convalescent patients and a few SARS-CoV-2-naive healthy vaccine recipients. Study-wide conclusions, independent of this receptor: The study was limited by a small number of convalescent patients and lacked early post-infection timepoints. At late post-vaccination timepoints, both infection-induced and vaccine-induced clones showed marked clonal contraction, consistent with waning T cell responses. In convalescent patients, the post-vaccine spike-reactive repertoire consisted mainly of new vaccine-induced clones, largely distinct from infection-induced clones.

The germline V gene provides CDR1 SGHRS and CDR2 YFSETQ. From cysteine to phenylalanine, the CDR3 is 13 amino acids long. Only the CDR3 DNA stays, 39 bases, in frame from base 1. The V end loses 5 bases and the J end loses 6 bases, and a stretch of 11 bases separates them. Note on this clone: Its antigen is still unknown. Base qualities are not at hand, and no much larger clone is one base apart.

Library prep was done by the immunoSEQ multiplex PCR assay. DNA from the cultured and isolated CD4+ T cells underwent TCR beta CDR3 sequencing. The study's processing was this. Non-productive TCR sequences were removed, reads were trimmed to the CDR3 region, and CDR3s of at least 7 amino acids were retained. Antigen-specific clonotypes were identified with the MANAFEST web app by comparing expansion in peptide wells against reference cultures. To count as positive, a clone had to show expansion at FDR<0.05 compared with the reference and with all other wells, an odds ratio above 5, and a frequency above 0.1% in two replicate wells. Cross-reactive clonotypes were defined as significantly expanded in SARS-CoV-2 spike wells and in at least one common cold coronavirus spike condition. CDR3 similarity was assessed by Levenshtein distance with the stringdist R package, and unrooted trees were built with ape in R 3.6.1. Drawn from immuneACCESS, this table holds only the in-frame rearrangements with V and J called that TCRdb kept. Clones are partly lost; checked studies trace under half to an unresolved V gene and leave the rest unexplained. The DNA gave D and trimming, while V, J and clone size come from that table. Present in this sample are about 45,000 clones, roughly 65% of which were seen just once. Over 25% of the sample lies in the top ten.

To identify antigen-specific CD4+ T cell clonotypes by their expansion, the ViraFEST assay first stimulated PBMC with viral peptide pools and then applied TCR sequencing. After approximately 11 days of culture, CD4+ T cells were isolated with the EasySep CD4+ T cell isolation kit. PCR-confirmed SARS-CoV-2 infection had occurred in convalescent patients between March and December 2020, before the Alpha, Beta and Delta variants emerged in the United States. Each well held more than 1.5 million PBMC cultured in IMDM containing approximately 5% human AB serum, 9.5 to 10 IU/ml IL-2 and gentamicin, along with approximately 10 ug/ml peptides. Half of the culture medium was replaced with fresh IL-2-containing medium on days 3 and 7. Unless otherwise noted, each peptide stimulation condition was cultured in triplicate wells. Using Ficoll-Paque Plus gradient centrifugation, PBMC were separated from whole blood and then either used fresh or cryopreserved at -140C. Genomic DNA was extracted from cultured CD4+ T cells with the QIAamp micro DNA kit.

This TCR was sampled from a human donor who had a prior SARS-CoV-2 infection. Sequencing was performed on CD4+ T cells from PBMCs cultured with a peptide pool, taken before COVID-19 vaccination. The sequence is built from TRBV5-1 and TRBJ1-4, with the D gene too uncertain to name. The nucleotides are TGCGCCAGCAGGCGGAAGGAGCATGAAAAACTGTTTTTT. This encodes CASRRKEHEKLFF.